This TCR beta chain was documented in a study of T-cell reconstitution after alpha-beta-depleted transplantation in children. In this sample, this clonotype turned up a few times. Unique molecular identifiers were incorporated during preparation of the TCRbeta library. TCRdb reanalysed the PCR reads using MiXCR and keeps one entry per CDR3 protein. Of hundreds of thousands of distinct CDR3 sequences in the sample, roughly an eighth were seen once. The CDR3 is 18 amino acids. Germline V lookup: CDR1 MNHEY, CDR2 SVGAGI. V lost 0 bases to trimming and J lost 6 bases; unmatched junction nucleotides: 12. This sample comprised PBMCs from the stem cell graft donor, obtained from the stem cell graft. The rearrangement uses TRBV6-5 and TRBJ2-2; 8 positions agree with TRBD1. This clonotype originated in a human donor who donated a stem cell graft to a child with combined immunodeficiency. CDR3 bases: TGTGCCAGCAGTTACTCGAGAGCCAGGGGGCGCGGTTCCGGGGAGCTGTTTTTT. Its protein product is CASSYSRARGRGSGELFF.